This T cell receptor beta chain was captured in a study of T cell responses to AZD1222 COVID-19 vaccine. Sequenced by immunoSEQ multiplex PCR; TCRdb stores in-frame clones only, minus some. The sample lists more than 85,000 clones, around nine tenths occurring once. This CDR3 has 13 residues. Germline V gene sequence: CDR1 SQVTM, CDR2 ANQGSEA. Trimming took 7 bases from V and 1 from J, leaving 13 bases between them. The TCR was taken from an adult in good health. The chain has TRBV29-1 and TRBJ1-1; D gene uncertain. Material: peripheral blood, obtained on day 0 of AZD1222 vaccination. The CDR3 DNA follows: TGCAGCGGGTCCTGGGGAAGGAACACTGAAGCTTTCTTT. It specifies CSGSWGRNTEAFF.